A selection of T cell receptor beta chains follows, all from one sample in a study of glioma-infiltrating T cells after dendritic cell vaccination. This table comes from immunoSEQ multiplex PCR, and its TCRdb copy is limited to in-frame clones, with some not included. Among tens of thousands of clones, 80% to 85% were seen once, and the ten largest hold 9.2%. The sequences come from blood, collected before dendritic cell vaccination. Source of these receptors: a human donor with glioblastoma. Both conserved end residues are part of each CDR3. The order of the fields is J gene, D gene, clone size, V gene, CDR3 DNA, CDR3 protein. A D gene is named only where the DNA matches it firmly. Where a row states a size, it is once, few, many or the class of an expanded clone; other rows omit it.

>TRBJ2-3|TRBD2|NA|TRBV18
TGTGCCAGCTCACCACTACCCCTGGGAAGCGGGGGGCATCATACGCAGTATTTT
CASSPLPLGSGGHHTQYF
>TRBJ2-4|NA|NA|TRBV29-1
TGCAGCGTTGGAGAAAGCGACGCGAACATTCAGTACTTC
CSVGESDANIQYF
>TRBJ1-1|NA|few|TRBV5-1
TGCGCCAGCAGCCAAAGGGAGGGGGGGAACACTGAAGCTTTCTTT
CASSQREGGNTEAFF
>TRBJ2-3|NA|NA|TRBV4-2
TGTGCCAGCAGCCAAGATATCAGGGGATCCGGTCGGGATACGCAGTATTTT
CASSQDIRGSGRDTQYF
>TRBJ2-3|NA|NA|TRBV6-4
TGTGCCAGCAGTGACTCTGGCCAGGGCCCAGATACGCAGTATTTT
CASSDSGQGPDTQYF
>TRBJ1-5|NA|NA|TRBV2
TGTGCCAGCAGCCCTTGGAGGGATCAGCCCCAGCATTTT
CASSPWRDQPQHF
>TRBJ2-7|TRBD2|NA|TRBV6-5
TGTGCCAGCAGTTACGGGGGACTAGCGGGAGAGCAGTACTTC
CASSYGGLAGEQYF
>TRBJ2-1|TRBD2|NA|TRBV6-1
TGTGCCAGCAGTGCCACTAGCGGGGGCCTTTACAATGAGCAGTTCTTC
CASSATSGGLYNEQFF
>TRBJ2-5|NA|NA|TRBV14
TGTGCCAGCAGCCAAGCTGACCCTTGGGCGACCCAGTACTTC
CASSQADPWATQYF
>TRBJ2-2|NA|NA|TRBV9
TGTGCCAGCAGCGGGACGGGTTGGACTAAGCCGAACACCGGGGAGCTGTTTTTT
CASSGTGWTKPNTGELFF
>TRBJ2-5|TRBD1|NA|TRBV7-9
TGTGCCAGCAGCTTATTAGGGACAGGGGCTCGGGAGACCCAGTACTTC
CASSLLGTGARETQYF
>TRBJ2-1|NA|NA|TRBV19
TGTGCCAGTAGCCCCCACCTAGCGTCCTACAATGAGCAGTTCTTC
CASSPHLASYNEQFF
>TRBJ2-7|NA|NA|TRBV5-1
TGCGCCAGCAGCAGAAGGCGGGGCGACGAGCAGTACTTC
CASSRRRGDEQYF
>TRBJ2-3|NA|NA|TRBV6-1
TGTGCCACGGGAGTTTCGGACACAGATACGCAGTATTTT
CATGVSDTDTQYF
>TRBJ1-1|TRBD1|NA|TRBV18
TGTGCCAGCTCACCAGGACAGGAAGGGATAAAAGCTTTCTTT
CASSPGQEGIKAFF
>TRBJ1-1|TRBD1|NA|TRBV27
TGTGCCAGCAGTTTTGACAGGGGTTGGGACACTGAAGCTTTCTTT
CASSFDRGWDTEAFF
>TRBJ1-2|NA|NA|TRBV25-1
TGTGCCACCTCGCAGGGACTCGACTATGGCTACACCTTC
CATSQGLDYGYTF
>TRBJ1-1|NA|NA|TRBV5-4
TGTGCCAGCAGCACGTCCGCAGGGGACACTGAAGCTTTCTTT
CASSTSAGDTEAFF
>TRBJ2-5|NA|NA|TRBV7-2
TGTGCCAGCAGAGATTACAGGGAGACCCAGTACTTC
CASRDYRETQYF
>TRBJ2-7|TRBD2|NA|TRBV7-2
TGTGCCAGCAGCTTAGAGGGAGGGGTCGAGCAGTACTTC
CASSLEGGVEQYF
>TRBJ2-7|TRBD2|NA|TRBV19
TGTGCCAGTAGTGCCTGGAGGACTAGCGGCACCTACGAGCAGTACTTC
CASSAWRTSGTYEQYF
>TRBJ2-3|NA|NA|TRBV27
TGTGCCAGCAGTTTGCTTTTAGCTGGCTCAGATACGCAGTATTTT
CASSLLLAGSDTQYF
>TRBJ1-1|NA|once|TRBV21-1
TGTGCCAGCAGCAAAAGAGAAACAGGGGTCGGGAACACTGAAGCTTTCTTT
CASSKRETGVGNTEAFF
>TRBJ2-7|TRBD1|NA|TRBV2
TGTGCCAGCAGTGTAGGGACAGGGTACTACGAGCAGTACTTC
CASSVGTGYYEQYF
>TRBJ2-5|TRBD2|NA|TRBV10-2
TGCGCCAGCAGTATAACTAGCGGGGGGCAGGAGACCCAGTACTTC
CASSITSGGQETQYF
>TRBJ2-7|NA|NA|TRBV30
TGTGCCTGGACCCCGGGACAAAGAGCCTACGAGCAGTACTTC
CAWTPGQRAYEQYF
>TRBJ2-1|TRBD2|NA|TRBV5-1
TGCGCCAGCAGCTTGCAAATAAGCGGGGTCCTCGGTGAGCAGTTCTTC
CASSLQISGVLGEQFF
>TRBJ2-2|TRBD2|NA|TRBV9
TGTGCCAGCAGCGTAGGGGCGGGGGGTACCACCGGGGAGCTGTTTTTT
CASSVGAGGTTGELFF
>TRBJ1-4|TRBD1|NA|TRBV28
TGTGCCACCCACAGGGGCACTAATGAAAAACTGTTTTTT
CATHRGTNEKLFF